Here is one TCR beta chain with its context. The sample comes from a study of CD8 T cells in Susac syndrome. RNA in amounts of roughly 0.45 to 1 ug was reverse transcribed with random hexamers. Amplification of TCR beta CDR3 across 54 Vbeta and 13 Jbeta was performed with immunoSEQ multiplex PCR. TCRdb redid the calling of the immunoSEQ multiplex PCR reads with MiXCR, one entry per CDR3 protein. The table has approximately 300,000 distinct CDR3 sequences, approximately 90% seen once; the top ten hold more than 0.15%. V gave up 7 bases and J gave up 2 bases, with 15 bases separating them. This CDR3 is 15 amino acids long. Control patients had untreated stable or active relapsing-remitting multiple sclerosis by revised McDonald criteria.

The sequence was obtained from a human donor with multiple sclerosis. Sequencing was carried out using CD8+ T cells from PBMCs. The chain joins TRBV12-3 or TRBV12-4 to TRBJ2-1; D is possibly TRBD1 or TRBD2 (7 bases each). The CDR3 reads CASMGAGQTYNEQFF. In DNA, the CDR3 is TGTGCCAGCATGGGAGCGGGACAGACCTACAATGAGCAGTTCTTC.